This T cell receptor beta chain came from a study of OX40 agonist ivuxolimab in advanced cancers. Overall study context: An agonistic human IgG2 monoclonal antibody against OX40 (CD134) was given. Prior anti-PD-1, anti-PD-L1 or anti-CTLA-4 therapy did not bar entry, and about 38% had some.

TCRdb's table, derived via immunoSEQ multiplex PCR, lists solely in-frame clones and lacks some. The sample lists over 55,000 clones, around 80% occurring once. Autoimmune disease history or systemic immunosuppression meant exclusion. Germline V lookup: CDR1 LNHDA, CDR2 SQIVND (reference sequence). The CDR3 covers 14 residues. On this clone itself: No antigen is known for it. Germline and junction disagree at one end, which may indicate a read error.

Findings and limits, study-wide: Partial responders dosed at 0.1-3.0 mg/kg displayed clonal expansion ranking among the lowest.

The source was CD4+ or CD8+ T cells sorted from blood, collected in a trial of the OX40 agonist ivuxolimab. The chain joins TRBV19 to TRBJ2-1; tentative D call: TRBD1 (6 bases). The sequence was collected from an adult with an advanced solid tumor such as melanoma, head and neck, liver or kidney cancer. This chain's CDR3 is CASRIGGSVNEQFF. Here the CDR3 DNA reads TGTGCCAGTAGAATAGGGGGTAGCGTCAATGAGCAGTTCTTC.